The 18 T cell receptor beta chains below all came from one sample that was sequenced in a study of T-cell memory formation after mild COVID-19. TCRdb processed the 5' RACE reads anew with MiXCR; each CDR3 protein has one entry. The sample shows approximately 190,000 distinct CDR3 sequences, 18% of them seen only once. The sequencing sample was made of PBMCs or a T cell subset sorted from them (not recorded which). Every receptor here comes from an adult woman who had mild COVID-19 (a few samples of this study predate the infection). Cell type and time point are not known.

The chain combines TRBV7-9 with TRBJ2-4, with 8 nucleotides matching TRBD1. This CDR3 is built from 14 residues. V was clipped by 8 bases and J by 6 bases; unmatched bases: 9. CDR1 is SEHNR and CDR2 is FQNEAQ in the germline V gene (reference sequence). The CDR3: CASSPRGRGNIQYF. In DNA form, the CDR3 reads TGTGCCAGCTCCCCCAGGGGGCGCGGAAACATTCAGTACTTC.

This clonotype occurred many times. V and J are TRBV12-3 or TRBV12-4 and TRBJ2-2, with TRBD2 matching 10 bases. The CDR3 runs 15 residues. Trimming at V came to 3 bases and at J to 4 bases, leaving 2 bases not matched to a gene. This CDR3 reads CASSFSGRATGELFF. CDR3 coding DNA: TGTGCCAGCAGTTTCAGCGGGAGGGCCACCGGGGAGCTGTTTTTT.

This chain links TRBV10-3 with TRBJ1-2; 11 bases map to TRBD1. The germline gives CDR1 ENHRY, CDR2 SYGVKD. The CDR3 is made up of 15 amino acids. V lost 6 bases to trimming and J lost 2 bases; unmatched junction nucleotides: 5. CDR3 sequence: CAISGGQGANYGYTF. CDR3 nucleotide sequence: TGTGCCATCAGCGGTGGACAGGGGGCCAACTATGGCTACACCTTC.

V is TRBV5-1 and J is TRBJ1-2; 10 bases agree with TRBD1. This CDR3 contains 17 residues. Germline V gene sequence: CDR1 SGHRS, CDR2 YFSETQ. The V segment lost 0 bases and the J segment 5 bases; nucleotides outside the gene matches: 10. In DNA, the CDR3 is TGCGCCAGCAGCTTGGCGGGACAGGGGATAGGAGAATATGGCTACACCTTC. This sequence encodes CASSLAGQGIGEYGYTF.

The sample holds a few counts of this clonotype. The chain links TRBV10-3 to TRBJ2-5, with D maybe TRBD1 (6 bases). Trimming took 10 bases from V and 2 from J, leaving 17 bases between them. Germline V gene sequence: CDR1 ENHRY, CDR2 SYGVKD. The CDR3 loop spans 14 amino acids. The CDR3, as DNA: TGTGCCACCCGGGACAACTACCGGCAAGAGACCCAGTACTTC. Protein product: CATRDNYRQETQYF.

This clonotype has a handful of counts. The CDR3 loop is CASSGSSGEQYF. The DNA for the CDR3 is TGTGCCAGCAGTGGGAGTTCTGGCGAGCAGTACTTC. The genes are TRBV2 and TRBJ2-7; D remains ambiguous. V shed 4 bases and J shed 6 bases, with 10 bases lying between them. The CDR3 runs to 12 residues. Germline V gene sequence: CDR1 SNHLY, CDR2 FYNNEI.

At least ten counts were recorded for this clonotype. This CDR3 reads CASSLHEDTEAFF. As DNA, the CDR3 is TGTGCCAGCAGCTTGCACGAGGACACTGAAGCTTTCTTT. The gene calls are TRBV7-3 and TRBJ1-1; unclear D gene. V lost 3 bases and J lost 3, with 8 bases in between. This CDR3 region has 13 residues. CDR1 is SGHTA and CDR2 is FQGTGA in the germline V gene.

The chain recombines TRBV12-3 or TRBV12-4 with TRBJ1-1; TRBD1 matches at 10 bases. This CDR3 spans 16 amino acids. After removal of 8 bases from V and 5 bases from J, the junction contained 14 bases not matched to a gene. The CDR3, as DNA: TGTGCCAGCGCCCAAACGATTGGGACAGGGGATACTGAAGCTTTCTTT. Translation: CASAQTIGTGDTEAFF.

A single count supports this clonotype. The rearrangement joins TRBV7-2 to TRBJ2-5, with D uncertain. Trimming removed 4 bases from V and 7 bases from J, with 13 bases in between. Germline V gene data show CDR1 as SGHTA and CDR2 as FQGNSA. The CDR3 is 13 residues long. The CDR3 DNA sequence: TGTGCCAGCAGCTCCGGCCCAGAGTGGACCCAGTACTTC. This sequence encodes CASSSGPEWTQYF.

V gene TRBV24-1 combines with J gene TRBJ2-3; 8 bases are a match to TRBD1. CDR1 KGHDR and CDR2 SFDVKD come from the germline V gene. The CDR3 contains 16 residues. With 3 bases clipped from V and 2 bases from J, the junction kept 6 bases outside the gene matches. CDR3 sequence (DNA): TGTGCCACCAGTGATCCCCGGGACAGGCCCACAGATACGCAGTATTTT. Amino acids: CATSDPRDRPTDTQYF.

The chain has TRBV10-3 and TRBJ1-2; D is unresolved. V lost 8 bases, J lost 2 bases, and 6 bases lay in between. CDR1 ENHRY and CDR2 SYGVKD come from the germline V gene. The CDR3 consists of 11 residues. The CDR3 region is CAISGNYGYTF. For the CDR3, the DNA is TGTGCCATCTCCGGGAACTATGGCTACACCTTC.

Ten or more counts support this clonotype. This chain connects TRBV4-3 to TRBJ2-3; weak D call: TRBD1 (6 bases). Deletions cut 1 base from V and 3 bases from J, with 11 bases between. Germline assignment: CDR1 LGHNA and CDR2 YSLEER. This CDR3 spans 15 amino acids. This CDR3 reads CASSQGQVRTDTQYF. CDR3 DNA sequence: TGCGCCAGCAGCCAAGGACAGGTCAGAACAGATACGCAGTATTTT.

Only a few counts were recorded for this clonotype. The rearrangement links TRBV10-3 to TRBJ1-5; no reliable D call. This CDR3 region has 12 residues. The ends were cut back, 5 bases at V and 7 bases at J, with 9 bases in the middle. CDR1 is ENHRY and CDR2 is SYGVKD in the germline V gene. The CDR3 DNA follows: TGTGCCATCAGTAGGGAAGGCCAGCCCCAGCATTTT. Residues: CAISREGQPQHF.

The chain joins TRBV7-8 to TRBJ2-1; 7 positions agree with TRBD1. CDR1 and CDR2 (germline): SGHVS, FQNEAQ. The CDR3 is 16 amino acids. With 3 bases clipped from V and 4 bases from J, the junction kept 9 bases outside the gene matches. CDR3 region: CASSFWDRGDYNEQFF. Here the CDR3 DNA reads TGTGCCAGCAGCTTTTGGGACAGAGGGGATTACAATGAGCAGTTCTTC.

The chain links TRBV12-3 or TRBV12-4 to TRBJ2-1; the D gene is possibly TRBD1 (5 bases). Trimming took 1 base from V and 4 from J, leaving 11 bases between them. The CDR3 is made up of 15 amino acids. DNA of the CDR3: TGTGCCAGCAGTTTAGAGGGGATGGGGTACAATGAGCAGTTCTTC. It codes for CASSLEGMGYNEQFF.

This clonotype was seen ten or more times. The chain is built from TRBV7-3 and TRBJ2-1, with 9 bases matching TRBD2. Trimming took 6 bases from V and 10 from J; bases not matched to a gene: 13. CDR1 and CDR2 from the germline V gene are SGHTA and FQGTGA. The CDR3 length is 15 residues. The DNA for the CDR3 is TGTGCCAGCAGTCCCAGCGGGGGGACACTACGGGAGCAGTTCTTC. Its protein is CASSPSGGTLREQFF.

This chain connects TRBV19 to TRBJ2-4; D not certain. This CDR3 spans 15 amino acids. Looked up from germline, CDR1 is LNHDA and CDR2 is SQIVND (reference sequence). Between the trimmed V and J ends, which lost 5 bases and 0 bases, there was a span of 11 bases. The CDR3 region has the DNA TGTGCCAGTAGTTTCCTAGACCAAGCCAAAAACATTCAGTACTTC. Its protein is CASSFLDQAKNIQYF.

V gene TRBV12-3 or TRBV12-4 combines with J gene TRBJ1-4; no firm D call. Trimming took 0 bases from V and 1 from J, leaving 9 bases between them. The CDR3 is made up of 16 amino acids. The CDR3 region has the DNA TGTGCCAGCAGTTTAGCCCCCCCGCGAACTAATGAAAAACTGTTTTTT. It encodes CASSLAPPRTNEKLFF.